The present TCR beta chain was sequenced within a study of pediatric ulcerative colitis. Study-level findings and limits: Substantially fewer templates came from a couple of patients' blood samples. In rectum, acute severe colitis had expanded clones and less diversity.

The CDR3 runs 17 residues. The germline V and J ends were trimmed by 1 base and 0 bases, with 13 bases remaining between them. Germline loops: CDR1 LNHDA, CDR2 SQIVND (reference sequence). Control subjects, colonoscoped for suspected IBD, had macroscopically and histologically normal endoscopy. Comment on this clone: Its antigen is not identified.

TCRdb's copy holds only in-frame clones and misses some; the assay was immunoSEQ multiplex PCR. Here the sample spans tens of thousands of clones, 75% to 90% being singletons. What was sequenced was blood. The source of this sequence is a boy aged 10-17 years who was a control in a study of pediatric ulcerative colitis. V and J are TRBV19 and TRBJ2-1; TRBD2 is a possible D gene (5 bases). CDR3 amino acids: CASSIGLRRSSYNEQFF. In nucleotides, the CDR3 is TGTGCCAGTAGTATAGGTTTGCGGAGGAGCTCCTACAATGAGCAGTTCTTC.